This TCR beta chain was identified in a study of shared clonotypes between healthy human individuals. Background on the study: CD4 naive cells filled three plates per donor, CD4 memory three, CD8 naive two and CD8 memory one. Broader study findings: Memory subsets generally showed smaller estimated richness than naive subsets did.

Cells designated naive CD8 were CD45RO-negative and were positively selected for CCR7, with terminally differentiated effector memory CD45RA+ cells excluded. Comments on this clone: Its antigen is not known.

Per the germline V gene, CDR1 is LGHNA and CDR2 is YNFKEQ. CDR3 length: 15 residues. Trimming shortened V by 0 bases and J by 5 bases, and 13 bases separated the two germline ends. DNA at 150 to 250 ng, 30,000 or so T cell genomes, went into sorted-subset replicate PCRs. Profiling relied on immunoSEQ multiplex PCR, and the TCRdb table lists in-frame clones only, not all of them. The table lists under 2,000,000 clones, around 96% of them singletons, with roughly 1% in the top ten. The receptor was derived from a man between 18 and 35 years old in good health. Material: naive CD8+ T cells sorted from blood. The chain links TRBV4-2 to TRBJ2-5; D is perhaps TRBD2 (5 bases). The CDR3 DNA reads TGTGCCAGCAGCCAAGATGGGGTCTGGAGGGAGACCCAGTACTTC. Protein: CASSQDGVWRETQYF.